This T cell receptor beta chain is from a study of T cell responses to AZD1222 COVID-19 vaccine. Study observations and caveats: As reported, nearly half of all spike-specific TCRs target variant regions that are unmutated. Repertoires were obtained only post-peak T cell response.

Measured with immunoSEQ multiplex PCR; TCRdb has only the in-frame clones, and not every one. The table has 80,000 or so clones, nearly 90% seen once; the top ten hold more than 1.3%. With 6 bases removed from V and 2 bases from J, the gap between germline ends came to 10 bases. CDR3 length: 13 residues. The germline V gene encodes CDR1 MNHEY and CDR2 SVGAGI. As for this clone: Antigen specificity is unknown.

The source material was peripheral blood, sampled on day 0 of AZD1222 vaccination. The chain couples TRBV6-5 to TRBJ2-5; D is undetermined. The sequence was obtained from an adult in good health. Here the CDR3 DNA reads TGTGCCAGCAGCTTCCGCAGGCAAGAGACCCAGTACTTC. Translating gives CASSFRRQETQYF.